This T cell receptor (beta chain) was recorded in a study of CD8 T cells in Susac syndrome. V shed 8 bases and J shed 2 bases, with 5 bases lying between them. The CDR3 has 11 amino acids. Germline CDR1 reads ENHRY; CDR2 reads SYGVKD. The RNA, about 0.5 to 1 ug, was put through reverse transcription using random hexamers. TCRdb called the immunoSEQ multiplex PCR reads again in MiXCR, with one record for every CDR3 protein. The sample has over 150,000 distinct CDR3 sequences, 95% to 96% seen once. The sequenced sample consisted of CD4+ T cells from PBMCs. The TCR originated in a human donor with Susac syndrome. The chain joins TRBV10-3 to TRBJ2-3; D is ambiguous. This chain's CDR3 is CAIRNTDTQYF. The CDR3 DNA reads as TGTGCCATCCGGAACACAGATACGCAGTATTTT.